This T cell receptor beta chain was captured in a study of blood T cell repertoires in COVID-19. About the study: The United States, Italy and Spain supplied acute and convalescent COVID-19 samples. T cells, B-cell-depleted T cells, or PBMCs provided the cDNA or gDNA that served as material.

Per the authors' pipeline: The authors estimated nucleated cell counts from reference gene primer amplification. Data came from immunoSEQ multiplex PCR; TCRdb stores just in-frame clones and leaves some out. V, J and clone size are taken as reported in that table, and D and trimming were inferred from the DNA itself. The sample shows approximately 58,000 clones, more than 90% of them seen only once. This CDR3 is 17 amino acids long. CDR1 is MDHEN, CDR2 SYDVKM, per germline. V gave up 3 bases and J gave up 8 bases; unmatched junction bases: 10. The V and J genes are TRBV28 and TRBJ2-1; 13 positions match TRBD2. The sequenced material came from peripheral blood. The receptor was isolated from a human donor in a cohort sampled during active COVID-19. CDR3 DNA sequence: TGTGCCAGCAGTTTTGCCACTAGCGGGAGGGTCAGGGATGAGCAGTTCTTC. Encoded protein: CASSFATSGRVRDEQFF.